Sequencing of this TCR beta chain was carried out in a study of neurological immune-mediated disorders (dated by TCRdb to between 2018 and 2021). With respect to the entire study: Peripheral blood TCR-beta repertoires from HTLV-I-associated myelopathy (HAM/TSP) patients, multiple sclerosis patients and healthy controls were compared by UMI-based sequencing. The roughly 110 TCR-beta libraries included longitudinal samples, technical triplicates and paired sorted CD4+ and CD8+ T-cell subsets alongside PBMC samples. Longitudinal HAM/TSP and healthy donors were sampled at 3 time-points each (about 3-45 month intervals). The cohort was made up of 65 to 75 subjects, consisting of some 14 HAM/TSP patients, around 35 multiple sclerosis patients and roughly 20 healthy controls.

To synthesize cDNA, template-switch 5'RACE was performed with a primer carrying a 10-nucleotide random unique molecular identifier so that each TCR transcript was tagged. Over 190 million TCR-beta sequences, covering 15-18 subjects, were produced in each sequencing run. The RNeasy kit was used to extract total RNA. Using the KAPA Real-time Library Amplification kit, TCR-beta VDJ regions were amplified with primers for the TCR constant region and the 5'RACE anchor. A first PCR added sample indexes and Illumina adaptors, after which a second PCR increased the library yield. The roughly 650 bp TCR product was size-selected on a 2% E-gel SizeSelection system after Ampure bead purification. Before pooling, library quality was assessed on a Bioanalyzer, concentration was determined with Qubit, and library quantification was performed with the Kapa Library Quantification kit. An Illumina HiSeq 2500 sequenced the libraries paired-end 2 x 150 bp. To increase sequence diversity, roughly 24-30% phiX was spiked into each library pool. The paper's processing steps were these. Quality-filtered reads were processed with the UMI-based MiGEC pipeline, and over 75% of raw TCR sequences were removed by the MiGEC pipeline during error correction. IMGT germline references were used for aligning VDJ genes, and each clonotype was defined as a unique CDR3 amino acid sequence together with its V-J genes. VDJtools evaluated clonal expansion, Shannon diversity and CDR3 relatedness (CalcPairwiseDistances, ClusterSamples); CLCbio workbench built phylogenetic trees. A clone was classed as expanded if it had 8 or more unique UMIs, a cutoff based on coefficient-of-variation modelling across technical triplicates. The raw public data were reprocessed by TCRdb itself: fastp quality trimming at Q25, MiXCR clonotype calling, in-frame beta chains only. Each CDR3 protein gets just one entry, which takes the most common genes and DNA from the rows behind it. None of the V and J calls come from the authors' own analysis; TCRdb made them. For this sample there are roughly 53,000 distinct CDR3 sequences; 7% to 9% appear just once. The ten most abundant clones make up 1.9% of the sample.

The research as a whole found: Expanded clones from different subjects shared no identical CDR3 amino acid sequences, which suggests that TCR-beta repertoires were private in all groups. The highest TCR clonal expansion was observed in HAM/TSP patients, whereas the lowest was observed in MS patients, even when compared with healthy controls.

The time point label for this specimen denotes: longitudinal time-point 3. Healthy controls were blood bank volunteers in Maryland, USA. For the unsorted PBMC libraries, 2 million PBMCs were stored in RNAlater at -80 degrees C until RNA extraction and were used to generate the libraries. Peripheral blood was subjected to Ficoll-Hypaque density gradient centrifugation to isolate PBMCs, which were then cryopreserved in liquid nitrogen. This clonotype showed up many times. No cognate antigen has been identified for it. No much larger clone exists at a distance of one base, and base qualities are not known. The germline V gene gives CDR1 as ENHRY and CDR2 as SYGVKD. Relative to germline, V is 2 bases shorter and J is 3 bases shorter, with 5 bases between their ends. The CDR3 starts with the cysteine, ends with the phenylalanine, and has 14 residues. Solely the CDR3 DNA is kept, with 42 bases framed from the first base.

This receptor was identified in a woman aged 40 to 55 in good health. This sequence uses TRBV10-3 and TRBJ2-6, with the D segment identity uncertain. The specimen sequenced was PBMCs. The CDR3 reads as follows: CAISEGVGANVLTF. The nucleotide sequence reads TGTGCCATCAGTGAGGGTGTTGGGGCCAACGTCCTGACTTTC.